These 5 T cell receptor beta chains share one sample of origin, sequenced in a study of metastatic and nonmetastatic thyroid tumors. Treatment of any kind had been given to no patient before thyroid surgery. TCRdb re-analyzed the PCR reads through MiXCR. The profile shows over 35,000 clones, about a sixth of them singletons. Sample: tumor tissue. The source of these receptors is a female donor with papillary thyroid cancer or a benign thyroid nodule (not recorded which). Some clones in this sample may be carry-over from other donors' samples.

This clone has more than one count but fewer than ten. This may be a read error, as it is one base from a much larger clone. A read error is likely, as this CDR3 ends without the conserved phenylalanine or tryptophan. The chain joins TRBV4-1 to TRBJ1-2; 8 bases map to TRBD1. Germline CDR1 MGHRA, CDR2 YSYEKL. The trim removed 3 bases at V and 1 base at J, leaving 10 bases unmatched. This CDR3 has 17 amino acids. CDR3 nucleotides: TGCGCCAGCAGCCACCACTCTACAGGGGGAGGTAACTATGGCTACACCTCC. Amino acid sequence: CASSHHSTGGGNYGYTS.

Here the CDR3 DNA reads TGTGCCAGCAGCGGGGGGACAGGACAAGAGACCCAGTACTTC. As protein: CASSGGTGQETQYF. The chain couples TRBV5-4 to TRBJ2-5, with 8 bases fitting TRBD1. In germline, CDR1 is SGHNT, CDR2 YYREEE (reference sequence). Trimming removed 4 bases from V and 2 bases from J; junction bases left unmatched: 4. CDR3 length: 14 residues.

The table lists this clone with many counts. CDR3 in amino acids: CATRDRGTDTQYF. CDR3 sequence (DNA): TGTGCCACCCGGGACAGGGGTACAGATACGCAGTATTTT. This chain links TRBV6-1 with TRBJ2-3, with 10 bases aligning to TRBD1. The CDR3 has 13 residues. Unmatched junction bases numbered 4, after V lost 10 bases and J lost 3 bases. Germline values: CDR1 MNHNS, CDR2 SASEGT.

This chain joins TRBV20-1 and TRBJ2-7; 9 bases are a match to TRBD2. J was trimmed by 5 bases and V by 2 bases; bases with no gene match: 4. Germline V gene lookup returns CDR1 DFQATT and CDR2 SNEGSKA (reference sequence). The length of the CDR3 is 13 residues. This CDR3 is CSARLAGNHEQYF. CDR3 nucleotides: TGCAGTGCTAGACTAGCGGGAAACCACGAGCAGTACTTC.

This clone was recorded many times. Here the CDR3 DNA reads TGTGCCAGCAGTTACTCATTTACCCCCTTGACAGGGTTGGGTGGCTACACCTTC. Its protein product is CASSYSFTPLTGLGGYTF. The rearrangement links TRBV6-5 to TRBJ1-2; 7 bases align to TRBD1. Trimming cost V 0 bases and J 7 bases; bases outside gene matches: 17. This CDR3 region has 18 residues. Germline V CDR1 and CDR2: MNHEY, SVGAGI.